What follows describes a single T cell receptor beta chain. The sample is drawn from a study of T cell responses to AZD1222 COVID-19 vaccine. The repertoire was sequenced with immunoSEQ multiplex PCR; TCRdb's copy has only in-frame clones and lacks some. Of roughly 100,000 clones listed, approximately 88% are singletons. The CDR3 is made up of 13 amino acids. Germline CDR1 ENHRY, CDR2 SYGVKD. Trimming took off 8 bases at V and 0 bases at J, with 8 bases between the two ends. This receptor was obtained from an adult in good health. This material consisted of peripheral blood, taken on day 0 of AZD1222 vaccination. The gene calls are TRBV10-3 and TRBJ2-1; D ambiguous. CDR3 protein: CAIQGGSYNEQFF. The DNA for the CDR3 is TGTGCCATCCAAGGTGGCTCCTACAATGAGCAGTTCTTC.